This T cell receptor beta chain is from a study of blood T cell repertoires in COVID-19. The CDR3 is 14 residues long. Trimming pared 2 bases from V and 4 bases from J, leaving 8 bases between. Germline V gene data show CDR1 as MNHNS and CDR2 as SASEGT. As processed by the authors: Nucleated cell number was recorded as an estimate derived from reference gene primer amplification. Data came from immunoSEQ multiplex PCR; TCRdb stores just in-frame clones and leaves some out. That table is the source of V, J and clone size, and D and trimming were worked out from the DNA. The sample carries nearly 80,000 clones, 80% to 95% recorded once.

The chain joins TRBV6-1 to TRBJ1-4; no clear D. Sequenced material: peripheral blood. This TCR was sampled from a woman older than 75 with acute or convalescent COVID-19. In nucleotides, the CDR3 is TGTGCCAGCAGTGAACTGGCAATTAATGAAAAACTGTTTTTT. The encoded protein is CASSELAINEKLFF.